This T cell receptor beta chain was recorded in a study of blood T cells in healthy people across ages. Findings and limits, study-wide: A strong correlation between TCR beta diversity and naive T cell percentage was seen.

The CDR3 is made up of 14 amino acids. Germline V CDR1 and CDR2: KGHSH, LQKENI. V was pared by 3 bases and J by 3 bases, with 12 bases between. Using a J-beta primer mix together with a sample-barcoded 5' primer, a second PCR was run for about 6 to 12 cycles. Using its own MiXCR run on the 5' RACE reads, TCRdb lists one record per CDR3 protein. The sample consists of about 1.6 million distinct CDR3 sequences, roughly 32% of them appearing once. Comment on this clonotype: Its antigen remains unidentified.

The gene calls are TRBV18 and TRBJ2-7; D call uncertain. Sequencing input: blood. The TCR originated in a woman under 40 in good health. The CDR3 nucleotides are TGTGCCAGCTCACCCGCCCGAACGGACTACGAGCAGTACTTC. Its protein product is CASSPARTDYEQYF.